This T cell receptor beta chain was captured in a study of blood T cell repertoires in COVID-19. Clinical history as reported by participants underpinned cohort assignment. With 2 bases removed from V and 10 bases from J, the gap between germline ends came to 8 bases. In germline, CDR1 is MNHNS, CDR2 SASEGT. The CDR3 loop spans 11 amino acids. Some clones are missing from TCRdb's copy, which holds only in-frame ones; the method was immunoSEQ multiplex PCR. The table records about 360,000 clones, 88% of them present only once. The receptor comes from a woman between 40 and 50 years old with acute COVID-19. Material: PBMCs or T cells enriched from blood (not recorded which). This chain uses TRBV6-1 with TRBJ1-2; weak D call: TRBD1 (6 bases). This CDR3 reads CASSEQGYYTF. The CDR3 DNA follows: TGTGCCAGCAGTGAACAGGGGTACTACACCTTC.